This passage covers 23 T cell receptor beta chains from one sample sequenced in a study of T cell responses to AZD1222 COVID-19 vaccine. The data were produced by immunoSEQ multiplex PCR, yet TCRdb's version contains in-frame clones alone and is incomplete. The sample totals 150,000 or so clones. The sample consisted of peripheral blood. The receptor set was obtained from an adult in good health.

The rearrangement links TRBV28 to TRBJ2-1, with TRBD1 matching over 10 bases. V gave up 6 bases and J gave up 5 bases; unmatched junction bases: 13. Germline V gives CDR1 MDHEN, CDR2 SYDVKM. The CDR3 has 17 residues. CDR3 sequence: CASSPLNPGQGHNEQFF. CDR3 sequence (DNA): TGTGCCAGCAGCCCGCTAAACCCGGGACAGGGGCACAATGAGCAGTTCTTC.

The chain joins TRBV4-2 to TRBJ2-2, with TRBD2 matching over 7 bases. Unmatched junction bases numbered 4, after V lost 1 base and J lost 5 bases. The CDR3 contains 15 residues. CDR1 is LGHNA, CDR2 YNFKEQ, per germline. In DNA form, the CDR3 reads TGTGCCAGCAGCCAAGCGGGGGGACCTACCGGGGAGCTGTTTTTT. Protein sequence: CASSQAGGPTGELFF.

The chain joins TRBV25-1 to TRBJ1-1; 8 nucleotides line up with TRBD1. Germline-derived CDR1 and CDR2 are MGHDK and SYGVNS. After removal of 4 bases from V and 4 bases from J, the junction contained 2 bases not matched to a gene. The CDR3 loop spans 13 amino acids. For the CDR3, the DNA is TGTGCCAGCAGTGTAACAGGGGGCACTGAAGCTTTCTTT. Protein product: CASSVTGGTEAFF.

The chain employs TRBV6-5 and TRBJ1-2, with a weak D call TRBD1 (6 bases). The V and J ends lost 0 bases and 6 bases respectively, with 11 bases between them. This CDR3 comprises 14 residues. CDR1 is MNHEY, CDR2 SVGAGI, per germline. CDR3: CASSYSAKGDGYTF. In DNA form, the CDR3 reads TGTGCCAGCAGTTACTCGGCCAAGGGGGATGGCTACACCTTC.

J is TRBJ1-1 and V is TRBV15, with a tentative D call TRBD1 (5 bases). This CDR3 is built from 15 residues. V was cut by 5 bases and J by 5 bases, with 18 bases left in between. CDR1 and CDR2 (germline): LNHNV, YYDKDF (reference sequence). The CDR3 bases are TGTGCCACCAGCCTAGTCAGGGATATGAGGACTGAAGCTTTCTTT. Its translation: CATSLVRDMRTEAFF.

This rearrangement joins TRBV7-9 to TRBJ2-7, with 8 bases fitting TRBD1. Germline V CDR1 and CDR2: SEHNR, FQNEAQ (reference sequence). The CDR3 consists of 14 residues. Germline trimming cut 2 bases from V and 6 bases from J; bases unmatched to any gene: 6. In nucleotides, the CDR3 is TGTGCCAGCAGCTTACCGACAGGGACAGGCGAGCAGTACTTC. Translating gives CASSLPTGTGEQYF.

The chain is built from TRBV2 and TRBJ1-1; perhaps TRBD1 as D (6 bases). The CDR3 contains 14 residues. Per germline, CDR1 SNHLY and CDR2 FYNNEI. Trimming pared 6 bases from V and 6 bases from J, leaving 17 bases between. CDR3 region: CASRDLQGPSEAFF. Here the CDR3 DNA reads TGTGCCAGCAGGGACTTACAGGGACCCTCTGAAGCTTTCTTT.

The V gene is TRBV16, the J gene TRBJ2-5; D might be TRBD2 (6 bases). The germline V gene has CDR1 KGHSY and CDR2 FQNENV. V shed 4 bases and J shed 1 base, with 19 bases lying between them. CDR3 length: 17 amino acids. CDR3 nucleotides: TGTGCCAGCAGCCGGAGGGTTGGGGCAGGCGGCCAAGAGACCCAGTACTTC. Protein: CASSRRVGAGGQETQYF.

The rearrangement uses TRBV19 and TRBJ1-5, with TRBD1 matching 7 bases. The V and J ends lost 5 bases and 4 bases, in that order; junction bases with no gene match: 8. The CDR3 covers 15 residues. Germline V gene lookup returns CDR1 LNHDA and CDR2 SQIVND (reference sequence). The CDR3 spells CASSPTGASNQPQHF. CDR3 coding DNA: TGTGCCAGTAGTCCCACAGGGGCTAGTAATCAGCCCCAGCATTTT.

The chain carries TRBV18 and TRBJ1-5, with unresolved D. The germline V and J ends were trimmed by 4 bases and 5 bases, with 12 bases remaining between them. Looked up from germline, CDR1 is KGHSH and CDR2 is LQKENI. The CDR3 has 14 amino acids. As DNA, the CDR3 is TGTGCCAGCTCACTAGCGAACCCCGATCAGCCCCAGCATTTT. This gives the protein CASSLANPDQPQHF. Filled out from reference TRBV18 and TRBJ1-5, the complete variable domain reads NAGVMQNPRHLVRRRGQEARLRCSPMKGHSHVYWYRQLPEEGLKFMVYLQKENIIDESGMPKERFSAEFPKEGPSILRIQQVVRGDSAAYFCASSLANPDQPQHFGDGTRLSIL.

V gene TRBV14 combines with J gene TRBJ2-1; TRBD1 agrees at 10 bases. The length of the CDR3 is 16 residues. CDR1 is SGHDN and CDR2 is FVKESK in the germline V gene. Trimming removed 4 bases from V and 8 bases from J; junction bases left unmatched: 11. The CDR3 region is CASSRPPGTGVHEQFF. The CDR3 DNA is TGTGCCAGCAGCCGGCCTCCCGGGACAGGGGTACATGAGCAGTTCTTC.

The V gene is TRBV7-9, the J gene TRBJ1-1, with 8 bases lining up with TRBD1. Germline V gene data show CDR1 as SEHNR and CDR2 as FQNEAQ (reference sequence). The trim removed 5 bases at V and 11 bases at J, leaving 7 bases unmatched. This CDR3 spans 12 amino acids. CDR3 nucleotide sequence: TGTGCCAGCAGCCGCGACAGGGGCCGGGCTTTCTTT. Translated, it gives CASSRDRGRAFF. The full variable domain, in which reference TRBV7-9 and TRBJ1-1 provide the parts outside the CDR3, is DTGVSQNPRHKITKRGQNVTFRCDPISEHNRLYWYRQTLGQGPEFLTYFQNEAQLEKSRLLSDRFSAERPKGSFSTLEIQRTEQGDSAMYLCASSRDRGRAFFGQGTRLTVV.

CDR3 bases: TGTGCCAGCAGCTTTTATCAGGGGACCTATGGCTACACCTTC. It codes for CASSFYQGTYGYTF. The chain links TRBV7-2 to TRBJ1-2, with a weak D call TRBD1 (6 bases). Germline CDR1 is SGHTA and CDR2 is FQGNSA. V dropped 3 bases and J dropped 4 bases, with 12 bases sitting between them. This CDR3 has 14 residues.

This chain links TRBV6-1 with TRBJ2-1, with D tentatively TRBD1 (6 bases). This CDR3 spans 13 amino acids. Germline V CDR1 and CDR2: MNHNS, SASEGT. Trimming cost V 3 bases and J 3 bases, with 6 bases left between them. The CDR3 DNA reads as TGTGCCAGCAGTGAGGACAGCTACAATGAGCAGTTCTTC. It codes for CASSEDSYNEQFF.

The chain joins TRBV25-1 to TRBJ1-5, with D possibly TRBD1 on 5 matching bases. Germline assignment: CDR1 MGHDK and CDR2 SYGVNS. The length of the CDR3 is 14 residues. V dropped 3 bases and J dropped 6 bases, with 12 bases sitting between them. The CDR3 nucleotides read TGTGCCAGCAGTGATTCAGGGACGTTTCAGCCCCAGCATTTT. Amino acid sequence: CASSDSGTFQPQHF.

The chain joins TRBV4-3 to TRBJ2-7; 11 bases fit TRBD1. Losses at the gene ends were 3 bases for V and 1 base for J; bases not matched to a gene: 11. Germline assignment: CDR1 LGHNA and CDR2 YSLEER. The CDR3 runs 18 residues. CDR3 coding DNA: TGCGCCAGCAGCCACCTAATTCCGGGACAGGGGGGTTCCTACGAGCAGTACTTC. This sequence encodes CASSHLIPGQGGSYEQYF.

The chain links TRBV7-2 to TRBJ1-1; D is uncertain. The germline CDR1 and CDR2 sequences are SGHTA and FQGNSA. This CDR3 is built from 14 residues. V was trimmed by 6 bases and J by 1 base, leaving 12 bases between them. The DNA for the CDR3 is TGTGCCAGCAGGAACGGACGGTCGAACACTGAAGCTTTCTTT. Its translation is CASRNGRSNTEAFF. Complete variable domain (other parts from reference TRBV7-2 and TRBJ1-1): GAGVSQSPSNKVTEKGKDVELRCDPISGHTALYWYRQSLGQGLEFLIYFQGNSAPDKSGLPSDRFSAERTGGSVSTLTIQRTQQEDSAVYLCASRNGRSNTEAFFGQGTRLTVV.

For the CDR3, the DNA is TGTGCCAGCAGTTATACCCGAAACACTGAAGCTTTCTTT. Translating it yields CASSYTRNTEAFF. The rearrangement links TRBV11-3 to TRBJ1-1; unclear D gene. This CDR3 comprises 13 residues. V lost 6 bases, J lost 2 bases, and 10 bases lay in between. Per germline, CDR1 SGHNT and CDR2 YENEEA.

The CDR3 nucleotides are TGTGCCAGCGTGGGAGGGAGCGGGGAGCTGTTTTTT. It is translated as CASVGGSGELFF. V usage is TRBV11-3 and J usage is TRBJ2-2; TRBD2 matches at 7 bases. V was pared by 8 bases and J by 7 bases, with 4 bases of the junction left unmatched. The CDR3 is 12 residues long. CDR1 is SGHNT and CDR2 is YENEEA in the germline V gene.

The V gene is TRBV7-9, the J gene TRBJ1-1, with 9 bases matching TRBD1. Germline CDR1 and CDR2: SEHNR and FQNEAQ (reference sequence). The CDR3 has 14 amino acids. Trimming took 8 bases from V and 6 from J; bases not matched to a gene: 10. The CDR3 loop reads CASLGTGIIPEAFF. CDR3 in DNA: TGTGCCAGCCTAGGGACAGGGATTATTCCTGAAGCTTTCTTT.

This chain uses TRBV25-1 with TRBJ2-5; D is perhaps TRBD2 (6 bases). The ends were cut back, 1 base at V and 2 bases at J, with 11 bases in the middle. CDR3 length: 15 amino acids. CDR1 and CDR2 from the germline V gene are MGHDK and SYGVNS. The DNA for the CDR3 is TGTGCCAGCAGTGAATTAGGGCTAGCGCAAGAGACCCAGTACTTC. Protein sequence: CASSELGLAQETQYF.

V gene TRBV27 combines with J gene TRBJ1-2; 7 nucleotides match TRBD1. CDR3 size: 16 residues. V was clipped by 8 bases and J by 7 bases; unmatched bases: 19. Germline values: CDR1 MNHEY, CDR2 SMNVEV (reference sequence). CDR3 sequence (DNA): TGTGCCAGCTGCAGAACAGGGGCCCGAGAGGGGGCTGGCTACACCTTC. It yields the protein CASCRTGAREGAGYTF.

V and J are TRBV30 and TRBJ1-1, with D perhaps TRBD1 (6 bases). CDR1 GTSNPN and CDR2 SVGIG come from the germline V gene (reference sequence). There are 12 residues in the CDR3. Trimming took off 0 bases at V and 10 bases at J, with 12 bases between the two ends. The CDR3 here is CAWSVQGPGAFF. The CDR3 DNA follows: TGTGCCTGGAGTGTACAGGGCCCGGGAGCTTTCTTT.